This TCR beta chain was captured in a study of blood T cells in healthy people across ages. A second PCR of roughly 7 to 11 cycles used a sample-barcoded 5' primer and a J-beta primer mix. TCRdb re-analysed the 5' RACE reads in MiXCR, keeping a single row per CDR3 protein. The top ten clones hold 0.75% of a sample with around 1,000,000 distinct CDR3 sequences, under 30% of them seen once. Germline lookup yields CDR1 DFQATT and CDR2 SNEGSKA (reference sequence). This CDR3 comprises 15 residues. Trimming stripped 0 bases from V and 7 bases from J, with 16 bases between. Worth noting for this clonotype: Its antigen remains unknown.

Findings of the study overall: Naive CD4+ cell counts and diversity both ran higher in long-lived than in aged donors.

The data also belong to a second study, concerning T cells of mothers and their children. That work adds: The yield was over 9.5 million TCR beta CDR3 reads from each mother and a few million from each child. Mothers and children who were related shared slightly more overlap than unrelated pairs, but not significantly more.

The J gene is TRBJ2-1, the V gene TRBV20-1; D is possibly TRBD2 (6 bases). The sequencing input was blood. The receptor was derived from a girl aged 2 to 9 in good health. CDR3 nucleotides: TGCAGTGCTAGAGACGGAGGGCTTGGGAAGAATGAGCAGTTCTTC. Translation: CSARDGGLGKNEQFF.